The subject of this entry is one T cell receptor (beta chain). The antigen remains undetermined. The method was immunoSEQ multiplex PCR; TCRdb's version includes in-frame clones alone and lacks a portion of them. In the table there are approximately 49,000 clones, roughly 80% of which are singletons. This record belongs to a study of T cell responses to AZD1222 COVID-19 vaccine. Findings and limits, study-wide: Baseline seropositivity characterized only six AZD1222 recipients. Sampled repertoires all dated from after the peak T cell response. The donor cohort was predominantly white British with a female majority, and clonal diversity may have been underestimated. Unmutated variant regions are reportedly the target of nearly half of TCRs that are spike-specific.

The germline V gene encodes CDR1 MNHEY and CDR2 SVGAGI. V was clipped by 2 bases and J by 5 bases, with 9 bases between them. The CDR3 length is 13 residues. The sequence came from an adult in good health. The rearrangement joins TRBV6-5 to TRBJ1-2; D remains unclear. Sequencing used peripheral blood, obtained on day 0 of MenACWY control vaccination. Written as DNA, the CDR3 is TGTGCCAGCAGTTACGGTCCGAGATATGGCTACACCTTC. Protein: CASSYGPRYGYTF.